These 19 T cell receptor beta chains came from one sample sequenced in a study of CD8+CD57+ T cells in acquired aplastic anemia. The template used for profiling TCR beta VDJ and CDR3 was genomic DNA. TCRdb passed the reads through MiXCR, listing each CDR3 protein once. The data show over 200,000 distinct CDR3 sequences, over 60% seen once. Sequenced: sorted CD4+, CD8+, or CD8+CD57+ T cells (not recorded which) from PBMCs. Receptors were obtained from a human donor in good health.

The chain employs TRBV7-8 and TRBJ2-3; D unresolved. Germline lookup yields CDR1 SGHVS and CDR2 FQNEAQ. This CDR3 has 15 residues. V was cut by 4 bases and J by 1 base, with 12 bases left in between. For the CDR3, the DNA is TGTGCCAGCAGCTCCGACCCCTCCCGCACAGATACGCAGTATTTT. Translating it yields CASSSDPSRTDTQYF. The full variable domain, its missing parts supplied by reference TRBV7-8 and TRBJ2-3, is GAGVSQSPRYKVAKRGQDVALRCDPISGHVSLFWYQQALGQGPEFLTYFQNEAQLDKSGLPSDRFFAERPEGSVSTLKIQRTQQEDSAVYLCASSSDPSRTDTQYFGPGTRLTVL.

On this clonotype: A much larger clone differs from this one at a single base, so this may be a read error. The chain carries TRBV6-2 or TRBV6-3 and TRBJ1-1; a weak D match, TRBD1 (5 bases). In germline, CDR1 is MNHEY, CDR2 SVGEGT. The CDR3 extends over 13 amino acids. The CDR3 DNA sequence: TGTGCCAGCGGTTACATGTGGGGGACTGAAGCTTTCTTT. This sequence encodes CASGYMWGTEAFF.

This rearrangement joins TRBV20-1 to TRBJ2-7; tentatively, D is TRBD1 (5 bases). The germline CDR1 and CDR2 sequences are DFQATT and SNEGSKA (reference sequence). V dropped 6 bases and J dropped 4 bases, with 16 bases sitting between them. The CDR3 runs to 13 residues. CDR3 sequence: CSASSPGLYEQYF. CDR3 DNA sequence: TGCAGTGCCAGCAGTCCAGGGCTGTACGAGCAGTACTTC.

This clonotype was observed many times. The chain has TRBV4-1 and TRBJ1-1, with D unresolved. CDR1 MGHRA and CDR2 YSYEKL come from the germline V gene. The CDR3 extends over 12 amino acids. Trimming removed 4 bases at V and 2 bases at J, with 5 bases between. CDR3 region: CASSRPNTEAFF. As DNA, the CDR3 is TGCGCCAGCAGCCGACCTAACACTGAAGCTTTCTTT.

The chain is built from TRBV7-8 and TRBJ2-5; tentatively, D is TRBD1 (6 bases). V lost 5 bases and J 5 bases, leaving 18 bases between the germline ends. The CDR3 covers 15 residues. The germline gives CDR1 SGHVS, CDR2 FQNEAQ. The CDR3 spells CASSPPGTPGETQYF. The DNA for the CDR3 is TGTGCCAGCAGCCCCCCCGGGACACCCGGGGAGACCCAGTACTTC.

This chain connects TRBV29-1 to TRBJ2-2, with 8 bases identical to TRBD1. CDR1 and CDR2 (germline): SQVTM, ANQGSEA. This CDR3 region has 14 residues. CDR3 amino acids: CHQRTGSNTGELFF. The CDR3, as DNA: TGCCACCAGCGGACAGGGTCGAACACCGGGGAGCTGTTTTTT.

The chain links TRBV6-1 to TRBJ1-1; TRBD1 is a possible D gene (6 bases). The CDR3 loop spans 17 amino acids. Trimming removed 4 bases at V and 2 bases at J, with 20 bases between. Germline CDR1 and CDR2: MNHNS and SASEGT. CDR3 in DNA: TGTGCCAGCAGTGGGAGTCTGGGGGCTGGGGGAAACACTGAAGCTTTCTTT. Protein: CASSGSLGAGGNTEAFF.

This clonotype occurred a few times. The chain carries TRBV3-1 and TRBJ2-2, with 7 bases matching TRBD2. CDR1 LGHDT and CDR2 YNNKEL come from the germline V gene (reference sequence). The ends lost 1 base at V and 7 bases at J; junction bases unmatched: 6. The CDR3 covers 15 residues. The CDR3 DNA reads as TGTGCCAGCAGCCAAGTAGGCGGGAGTGGCGGGGAGCTGTTTTTT. Translation: CASSQVGGSGGELFF.

The chain carries TRBV10-2 and TRBJ2-1; 9 positions match TRBD2. The ends lost 6 bases at V and 8 bases at J; junction bases unmatched: 14. The CDR3 length is 16 residues. Germline V gives CDR1 WSHSY, CDR2 SAAADI. The CDR3 is CASREGGGAGRHEQFF. The CDR3 coding sequence is TGCGCCAGCAGGGAAGGCGGGGGGGCCGGACGACATGAGCAGTTCTTC.

The V gene is TRBV7-2, the J gene TRBJ2-5; TRBD1 or TRBD2 may be the D gene (5 bases each). V was clipped by 3 bases and J by 5 bases, with 13 bases between them. The CDR3 consists of 14 residues. Germline assignment: CDR1 SGHTA and CDR2 FQGNSA. The CDR3 here is CASSFGRGGETQYF. CDR3 DNA sequence: TGTGCCAGCAGCTTCGGACGGGGCGGTGAGACCCAGTACTTC.

This clonotype turned up a few times. The chain employs TRBV6-4 and TRBJ2-3; perhaps TRBD1 as D (6 bases). Trimming removed 3 bases at V and 3 bases at J, with 7 bases between. Germline CDR1 and CDR2: MRHNA and SNTAGT. The CDR3 runs to 13 residues. DNA of the CDR3: TGTGCCAGCAGTGAGACAGGAACAGATACGCAGTATTTT. Translating gives CASSETGTDTQYF.

The V gene is TRBV12-3 or TRBV12-4, the J gene TRBJ2-1; no definite D call. The V and J ends lost 1 base and 0 bases respectively, with 10 bases between them. The CDR3 is 16 residues long. CDR3 sequence: CASSLGLESSYNEQFF. DNA of the CDR3: TGTGCCAGCAGTTTAGGGTTAGAGAGCTCCTACAATGAGCAGTTCTTC.

This clonotype occurred many times. V usage is TRBV15 and J usage is TRBJ2-5, with D perhaps matching TRBD1 or TRBD2 (5 bases each). V was cut by 4 bases and J by 0 bases, with 9 bases left in between. Germline CDR1 LNHNV, CDR2 YYDKDF (reference sequence). This CDR3 spans 14 amino acids. CDR3 nucleotide sequence: TGTGCCACCAGCAAACCGGGGCACCAAGAGACCCAGTACTTC. Translating gives CATSKPGHQETQYF.

This clonotype is a singleton in its sample. At one end, the junction sequence differs from germline, possibly due to a read error. V gene TRBV7-7 combines with J gene TRBJ1-1; D might be TRBD1 (5 bases). The CDR3 runs 13 residues. Germline CDR1 is SSHAT and CDR2 is FNYEAQ (reference sequence). This CDR3 is CASSLAGITEALF. CDR3 coding DNA: TGTGCTAGCAGCTTAGCAGGGATCACTGAAGCTCTCTTT.

The J gene is TRBJ2-6, the V gene TRBV6-4; D not certain. CDR1 is MRHNA and CDR2 is SNTAGT in the germline V gene. The CDR3 is 14 residues long. The V end lost 2 bases, the J end lost 7 bases, and 9 bases lay between the germline ends. The CDR3 sequence: CASSDSLGANVLTF. The CDR3 nucleotides are TGTGCCAGCAGTGACAGTCTGGGTGCCAACGTCCTGACTTTC.

This sequence joins TRBV10-1 and TRBJ2-7; D may match TRBD1 or TRBD2 (6 bases each). Germline V gene lookup returns CDR1 WNHNN and CDR2 SYGVQD (reference sequence). With 0 bases removed from V and 0 bases from J, the gap between germline ends came to 18 bases. The CDR3 contains 18 residues. Here the CDR3 reads CASSESTTIRGDSYEQYF. The CDR3 DNA reads TGCGCCAGCAGTGAGTCTACCACTATTAGGGGGGACTCCTACGAGCAGTACTTC.

Comment on this clonotype: A much larger clonotype is one base distant, so this may be a read error. The chain has TRBV5-8 and TRBJ2-2; either TRBD1 or TRBD2 may supply D (6 bases each). The CDR3 extends over 16 amino acids. The germline V gene has CDR1 SGHTS and CDR2 YDEGEE. Here the CDR3 DNA reads TGTGCCAGCAGCTTGGGTTGGAGGGGGAACACCGGGGAGCTGTCTTTT. Protein product: CASSLGWRGNTGELSF.

This clonotype showed up just a few times. The chain couples TRBV10-1 to TRBJ2-7, with 11 positions matching TRBD2. Per germline, CDR1 WNHNN and CDR2 SYGVQD (reference sequence). After removal of 11 bases from V and 4 bases from J, the junction contained 13 bases not matched to a gene. The CDR3 is 15 amino acids. The CDR3 nucleotides are TGCGCCGGCCATCGACCGGGACTAGCGGTGTACGAGCAGTACTTC. Its translation: CAGHRPGLAVYEQYF.

The gene calls are TRBV5-5 and TRBJ2-7; possible D gene TRBD2, 5 bases. The closer fit of TRBJ2-1 to the DNA end suggests the J call may be wrong. Germline CDR1 and CDR2: SGHKS and YYEKEE (reference sequence). The CDR3 runs to 13 residues. The CDR3: CASSFGTYNEQFF. In DNA form, the CDR3 reads TGTGCCAGCAGCTTCGGGACCTACAATGAGCAGTTCTTC.